A selection of T cell receptor beta chains follows, all from one sample in a study of CD8+ T cells in alopecia areata. Profiling relied on immunoSEQ multiplex PCR, and the TCRdb table lists in-frame clones only, not all of them. The table includes fewer than 250,000 clones, approximately 60% detected once. Sequenced here: CD4+ T cells sorted from blood, sampled at week 4, from a patient treated with tofacitinib. These receptor sequences come from a human donor with alopecia areata. Both conserved end residues are part of each CDR3. A row's size may be missing; if present it is once, few, many or a size class.

v_gene,abundance,CDR3aa
TRBV27,-,CASSPTGTANTGELFF
TRBV29-1,-,CSVGPSGGQADTQYF
TRBV15,-,CATSREVGGSGANVLTF
TRBV5-1,few,CASSFLAGASSYNEQFF
TRBV6-5,-,CASSYGQAPYEQYF
TRBV30,-,CAWSASADTQYF
TRBV18,many,CASSSPTPRPYEQYF
TRBV4-2,few,CASSQDRTTYEQYF
TRBV5-1,-,CASSSPGEIQETQYF
TRBV29-1,few,CSVGWVGETQYF
TRBV5-1,-,CASSGGTSQETQYF
TRBV29-1,-,CSTLPAGAGNEQFF
TRBV30,-,CAWKDRTEAFF
TRBV9,-,CASSVVSSGANVLTF
TRBV29-1,-,CSVDPPGQGGGTQYF
TRBV7-2,few,CASSPPRGQGNGELFF
TRBV15,-,CATSRGARYEQYF
TRBV30,-,CAWSRREKQFF
TRBV12-5,-,CASGPGDRSGEQFF
TRBV18,-,CASSPGTSGRVTDTQYF
TRBV6-1,once,CASSAQGSQGDTQYF
TRBV15,-,CATSRDPAYEQYF
TRBV7-2,-,CASSLSVIQYF
TRBV30,-,CAWRRGVDEQFF